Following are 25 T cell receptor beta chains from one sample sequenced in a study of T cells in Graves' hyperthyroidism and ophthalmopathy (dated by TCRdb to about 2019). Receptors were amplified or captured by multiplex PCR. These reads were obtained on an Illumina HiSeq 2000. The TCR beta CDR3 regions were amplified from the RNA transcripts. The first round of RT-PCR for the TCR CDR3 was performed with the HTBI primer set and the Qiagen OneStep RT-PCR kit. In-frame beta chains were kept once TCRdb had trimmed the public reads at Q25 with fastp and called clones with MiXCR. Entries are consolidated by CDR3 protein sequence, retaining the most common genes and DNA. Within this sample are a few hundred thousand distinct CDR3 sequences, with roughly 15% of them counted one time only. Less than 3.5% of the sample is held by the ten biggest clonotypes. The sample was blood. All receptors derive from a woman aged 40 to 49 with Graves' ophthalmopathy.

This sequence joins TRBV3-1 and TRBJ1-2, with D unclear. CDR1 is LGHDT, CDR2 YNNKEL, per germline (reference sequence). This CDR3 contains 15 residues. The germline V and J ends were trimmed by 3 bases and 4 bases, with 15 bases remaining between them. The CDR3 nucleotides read TGTGCCAGCAGCCAGAGCGAGGGCCTCCTCTATGGCTACACCTTC. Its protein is CASSQSEGLLYGYTF.

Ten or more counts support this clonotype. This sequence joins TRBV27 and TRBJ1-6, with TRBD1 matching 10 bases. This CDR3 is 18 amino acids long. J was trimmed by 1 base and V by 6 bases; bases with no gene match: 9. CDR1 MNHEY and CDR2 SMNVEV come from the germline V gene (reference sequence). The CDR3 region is CASSLTGGAVSYNSPLHF. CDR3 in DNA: TGTGCCAGCAGCCTGACAGGGGGCGCCGTGTCCTATAATTCACCCCTCCACTTT.

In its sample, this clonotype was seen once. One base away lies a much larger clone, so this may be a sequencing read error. CDR3 nucleotides: TGTGCCAGCAGCTCTAGACTAGCGACGCGGACCGGGGAGCTGTTTTTT. Amino acids: CASSSRLATRTGELFF. The V gene is TRBV7-9, the J gene TRBJ2-2; 8 positions agree with TRBD2. The V gene end was trimmed by 4 bases and the J gene end by 5 bases; junction bases not matched to a gene: 9. Germline CDR1 SEHNR, CDR2 FQNEAQ (reference sequence). The CDR3 is made up of 16 amino acids.

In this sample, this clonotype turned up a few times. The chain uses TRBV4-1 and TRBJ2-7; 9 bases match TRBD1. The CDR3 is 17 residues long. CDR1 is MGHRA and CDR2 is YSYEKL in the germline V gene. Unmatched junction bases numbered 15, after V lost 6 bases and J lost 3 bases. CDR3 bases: TGCGCCAGCAGGCCAAGGGATATCGGGACAGGGAGCTACGAGCAGTACTTC. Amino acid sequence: CASRPRDIGTGSYEQYF.

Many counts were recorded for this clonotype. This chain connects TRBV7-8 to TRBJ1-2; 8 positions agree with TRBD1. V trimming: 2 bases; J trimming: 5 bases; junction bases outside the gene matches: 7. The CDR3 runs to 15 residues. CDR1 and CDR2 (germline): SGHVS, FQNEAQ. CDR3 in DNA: TGTGCCAGCAGCTTATGGACAGGGATTGGTTATGGCTACACCTTC. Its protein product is CASSLWTGIGYGYTF.

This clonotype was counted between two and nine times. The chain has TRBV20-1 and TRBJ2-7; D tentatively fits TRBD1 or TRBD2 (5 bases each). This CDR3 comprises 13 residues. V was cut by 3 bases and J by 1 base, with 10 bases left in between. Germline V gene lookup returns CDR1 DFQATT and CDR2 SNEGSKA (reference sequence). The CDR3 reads CSASRDPSYEQYF. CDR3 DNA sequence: TGCAGTGCTAGCCGGGACCCGTCCTACGAGCAGTACTTC.

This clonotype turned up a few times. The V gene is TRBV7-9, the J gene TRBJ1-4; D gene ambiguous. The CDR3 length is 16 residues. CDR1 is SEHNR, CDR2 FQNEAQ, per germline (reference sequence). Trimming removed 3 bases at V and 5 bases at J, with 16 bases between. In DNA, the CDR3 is TGTGCCAGCAGCTTGGCTGGGTACGGCCCAAATGAAAAACTGTTTTTT. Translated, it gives CASSLAGYGPNEKLFF.

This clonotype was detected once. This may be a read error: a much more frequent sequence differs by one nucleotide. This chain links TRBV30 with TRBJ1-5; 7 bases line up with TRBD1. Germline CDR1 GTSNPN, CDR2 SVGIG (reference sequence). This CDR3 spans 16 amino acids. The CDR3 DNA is TGTGCCCAACAGGGGCGATACGGTATTTGCAATCGGCCCCAGCATTTT. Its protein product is CAQQGRYGICNRPQHF. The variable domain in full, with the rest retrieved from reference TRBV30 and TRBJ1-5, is SQTIHQWPATLVQPVGSPLSLECTVEGTSNPNLYWYRQAAGRGLQLLFYSVGIGQISSEVPQNLSASRPQDRQFILSSKKLLLSDSGFYLCAQQGRYGICNRPQHFGDGTRLSIL.

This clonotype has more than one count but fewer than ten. The CDR3 bases are TGCGCCAGCAGGGGACTAGCGGGAGGGAGGACCTACAATGAGCAGTTCTTC. It is translated as CASRGLAGGRTYNEQFF. This sequence joins TRBV5-1 and TRBJ2-1; 16 nucleotides match TRBD2. The CDR3 totals 17 residues. The germline gives CDR1 SGHRS, CDR2 YFSETQ. V lost 5 bases to trimming and J lost 2 bases; unmatched junction nucleotides: 4. The full variable domain, its missing parts supplied by reference TRBV5-1 and TRBJ2-1, is KAGVTQTPRYLIKTRGQQVTLSCSPISGHRSVSWYQQTPGQGLQFLFEYFSETQRNKGNFPGRFSGRQFSNSRSEMNVSTLELGDSALYLCASRGLAGGRTYNEQFFGPGTRLTVL.

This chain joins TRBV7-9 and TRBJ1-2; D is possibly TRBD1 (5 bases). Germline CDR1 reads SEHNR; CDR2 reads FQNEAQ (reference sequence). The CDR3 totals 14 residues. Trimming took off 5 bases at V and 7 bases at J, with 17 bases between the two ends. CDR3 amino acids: CASSLEQALSGYTF. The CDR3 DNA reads TGTGCCAGCAGCCTAGAACAGGCTCTTAGTGGCTACACCTTC.

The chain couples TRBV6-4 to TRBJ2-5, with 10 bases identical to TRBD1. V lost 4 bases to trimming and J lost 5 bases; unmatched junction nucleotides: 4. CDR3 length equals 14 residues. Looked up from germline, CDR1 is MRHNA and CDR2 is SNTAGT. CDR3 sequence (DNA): TGTGCCAGCAGTGCCGGGACAGGGGAGGAGACCCAGTACTTC. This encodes CASSAGTGEETQYF.

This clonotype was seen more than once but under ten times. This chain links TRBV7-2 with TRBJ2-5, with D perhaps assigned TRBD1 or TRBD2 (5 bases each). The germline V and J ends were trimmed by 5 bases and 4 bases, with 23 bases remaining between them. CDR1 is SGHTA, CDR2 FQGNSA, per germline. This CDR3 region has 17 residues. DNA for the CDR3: TGTGCCAGCAGCCCCGGGGATGTCGGGGACCTAGGAGAGACCCAGTACTTC. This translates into CASSPGDVGDLGETQYF.

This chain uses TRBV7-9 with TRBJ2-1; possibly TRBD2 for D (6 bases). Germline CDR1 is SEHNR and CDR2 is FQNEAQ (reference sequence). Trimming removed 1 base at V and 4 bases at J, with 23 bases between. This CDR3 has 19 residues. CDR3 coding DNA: TGTGCCAGCAGCTTAGGTAGGTTGGGAGGACCGTCTAAATACAATGAGCAGTTCTTC. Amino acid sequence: CASSLGRLGGPSKYNEQFF.

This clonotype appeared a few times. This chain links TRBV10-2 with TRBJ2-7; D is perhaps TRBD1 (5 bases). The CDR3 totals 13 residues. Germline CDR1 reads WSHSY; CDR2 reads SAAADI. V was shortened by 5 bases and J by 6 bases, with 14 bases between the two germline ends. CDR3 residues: CASSLQEVGEQYF. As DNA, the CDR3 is TGCGCCAGCAGTCTACAGGAAGTGGGCGAGCAGTACTTC.

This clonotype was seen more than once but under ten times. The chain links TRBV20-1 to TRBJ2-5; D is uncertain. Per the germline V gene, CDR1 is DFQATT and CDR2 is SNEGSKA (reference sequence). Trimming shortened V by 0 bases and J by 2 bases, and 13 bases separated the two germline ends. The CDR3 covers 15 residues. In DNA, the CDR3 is TGCAGTGCTAGAGATTACAGACAAAAACAAGAGACCCAGTACTTC. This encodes CSARDYRQKQETQYF.

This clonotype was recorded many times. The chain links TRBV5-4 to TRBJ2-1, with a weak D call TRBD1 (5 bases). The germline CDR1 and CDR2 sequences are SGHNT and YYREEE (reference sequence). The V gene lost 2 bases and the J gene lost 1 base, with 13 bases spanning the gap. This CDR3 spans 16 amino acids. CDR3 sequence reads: CASSLRRQPSYNEQFF. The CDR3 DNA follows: TGTGCCAGCAGCTTACGTCGACAGCCATCCTACAATGAGCAGTTCTTC.

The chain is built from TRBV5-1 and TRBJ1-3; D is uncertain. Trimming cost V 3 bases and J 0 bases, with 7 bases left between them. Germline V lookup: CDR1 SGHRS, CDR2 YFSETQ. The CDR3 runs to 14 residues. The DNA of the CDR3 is TGCGCCAGCAGCTCGGACTACTCTGGAAACACCATATATTTT. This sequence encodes CASSSDYSGNTIYF.

This chain's CDR3 is CAWSPSGSPRQYF. DNA of the CDR3: TGTGCCTGGAGCCCCAGCGGGAGTCCCAGGCAGTACTTC. The rearrangement joins TRBV30 to TRBJ2-7, with 8 nucleotides matching TRBD2. The length of the CDR3 is 13 residues. Germline CDR1 reads GTSNPN; CDR2 reads SVGIG (reference sequence). The V gene end was trimmed by 3 bases and the J gene end by 9 bases; junction bases not matched to a gene: 10.

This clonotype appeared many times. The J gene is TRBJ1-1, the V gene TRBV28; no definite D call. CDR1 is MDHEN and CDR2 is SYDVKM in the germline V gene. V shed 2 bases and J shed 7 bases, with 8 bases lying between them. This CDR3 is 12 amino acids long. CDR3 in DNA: TGTGCCAGCAGTTTACAACCAAATGAAGCTTTCTTT. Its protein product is CASSLQPNEAFF.

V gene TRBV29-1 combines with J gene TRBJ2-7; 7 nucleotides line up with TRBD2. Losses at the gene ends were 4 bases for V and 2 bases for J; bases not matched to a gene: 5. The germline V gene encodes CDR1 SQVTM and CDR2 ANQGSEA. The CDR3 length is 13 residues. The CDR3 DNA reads TGCAGCGTTGGGTCTAGCGGAGCCTACGAGCAGTACTTC. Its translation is CSVGSSGAYEQYF.

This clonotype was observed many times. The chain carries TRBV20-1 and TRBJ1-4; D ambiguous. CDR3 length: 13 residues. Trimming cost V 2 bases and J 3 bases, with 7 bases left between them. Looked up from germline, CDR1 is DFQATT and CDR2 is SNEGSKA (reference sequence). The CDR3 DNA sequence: TGCAGTGCTAGACGGGTTTCTAATGAAAAACTGTTTTTT. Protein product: CSARRVSNEKLFF.

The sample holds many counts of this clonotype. CDR3 amino acids: CSATPQEASTDTQYF. The CDR3 nucleotides read TGCAGTGCTACCCCGCAGGAAGCTAGCACAGATACGCAGTATTTT. The rearrangement links TRBV20-1 to TRBJ2-3, with no clear D. Deletions cut 4 bases from V and 0 bases from J, with 14 bases between. Germline V gives CDR1 DFQATT, CDR2 SNEGSKA (reference sequence). The CDR3 is 15 amino acids.

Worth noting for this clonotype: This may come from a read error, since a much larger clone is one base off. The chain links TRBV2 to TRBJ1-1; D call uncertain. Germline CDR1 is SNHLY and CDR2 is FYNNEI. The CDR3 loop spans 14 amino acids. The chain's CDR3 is CASNQRPGWTESFF. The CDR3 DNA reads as TGTGCCAGCAATCAGAGGCCGGGTTGGACTGAATCTTTCTTT.

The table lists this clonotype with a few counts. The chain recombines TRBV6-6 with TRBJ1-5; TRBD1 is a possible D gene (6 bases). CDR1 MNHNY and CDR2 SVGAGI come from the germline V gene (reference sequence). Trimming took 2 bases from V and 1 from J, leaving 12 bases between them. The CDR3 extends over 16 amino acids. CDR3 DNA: TGTGCCAGCAGTTACCTACAACAGGGCAGCAATCAGCCCCAGCATTTT. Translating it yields CASSYLQQGSNQPQHF.

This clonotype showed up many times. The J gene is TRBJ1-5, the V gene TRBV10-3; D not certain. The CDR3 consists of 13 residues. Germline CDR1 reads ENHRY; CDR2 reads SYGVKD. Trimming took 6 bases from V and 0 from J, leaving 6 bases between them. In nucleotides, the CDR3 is TGTGCCATCAGGCCAGATAGCAATCAGCCCCAGCATTTT. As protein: CAIRPDSNQPQHF.